The rows below give T cell receptor beta chains drawn from one sample of a study of shared clonotypes between healthy human individuals. The repertoire was sequenced with immunoSEQ multiplex PCR; TCRdb's copy has only in-frame clones and lacks some. The sample consists of about 2.3 million clones, 93% of them appearing once. The sequenced sample was naive CD4+ T cells from PBMCs. These receptors all stem from a man aged 18 to 30 in good health. Some clones in this sample may be carry-over from other donors' samples. The CDR3 runs from the conserved cysteine through the conserved F or W. Each record gives: clone size, D gene, V gene, J gene, CDR3 DNA, CDR3 protein. A D gene is named only where the DNA matches it firmly. Not all rows give a size; the values are once, few, many and, for expanded clones, a class.

NA,NA,TRBV11-2,TRBJ1-4,TGTGCCAGCAGTCGAAAATGGGGAGGGAGAGCTAATGAAAAACTGTTTTTT,CASSRKWGGRANEKLFF
NA,NA,TRBV28,TRBJ1-1,TGTGCCAGCGGCCGGGACATTCGTGAAGCTTTCTTT,CASGRDIREAFF
once,TRBD1,TRBV4-1,TRBJ1-1,TGCGCCAGCAGACAAGCCCCGGGACAGCATAACACTGAAGCTTTCTTT,CASRQAPGQHNTEAFF
NA,TRBD2,TRBV29-1,TRBJ2-1,TGCAGCGCCCGTCCGGGGGGACTAGCGGGTGAACGGCGGGATGAGCAGTTCTTC,CSARPGGLAGERRDEQFF
NA,NA,TRBV28,TRBJ2-5,TGTGCCAGCACCCTAATACACAAGGCGGCCCAGTACTTC,CASTLIHKAAQYF
NA,TRBD1,TRBV10-3,TRBJ2-6,TGTGCCAACGGGACAGGGGGCCTTGGGGCCAACGTCCTGACTTTC,CANGTGGLGANVLTF
few,TRBD1,TRBV7-9,TRBJ1-4,TGTGCCAGCAGCTTTACCGACAGGGGGCTGTTTTTT,CASSFTDRGLFF
NA,TRBD2,TRBV6-1,TRBJ2-5,TGTGCCAGCAGTGAAGTACTAGCGGGACACCCCCAAGAGACCCAGTACTTC,CASSEVLAGHPQETQYF
once,NA,TRBV19,TRBJ2-3,TGTGCCAGGATACCCGACGATCGCACAGATACGCAGTATTTT,CARIPDDRTDTQYF
once,NA,TRBV11-2,TRBJ2-7,TGTGCCAGCAGCTTAACTCTGAGTCTAGCGAGACCCTACGAGCAGTACTTC,CASSLTLSLARPYEQYF
NA,TRBD2,TRBV7-2,TRBJ2-1,TGTGCCAGCAGCTTAGTAGCGGGAGGCCTAAGCTCCTACAATGAGCAGTTCTTC,CASSLVAGGLSSYNEQFF
NA,NA,TRBV18,TRBJ1-2,TGTGCCAGCTCAGGGCTCAACTATGGCTACACCTTC,CASSGLNYGYTF
NA,TRBD2,TRBV5-1,TRBJ2-1,TGCGCCAGCAGCCCCGATATAGCGGGAACGGCCCAGGAGCAGTTCTTC,CASSPDIAGTAQEQFF
NA,NA,TRBV18,TRBJ2-3,TGTGCCAGCTCAGTTTCCGGCGGAGATACGCAGTATTTT,CASSVSGGDTQYF
NA,NA,TRBV29-1,TRBJ1-1,TGCAGCGCTTGGGGACTGAACACTGAAGCTTTCTTT,CSAWGLNTEAFF
NA,TRBD1,TRBV9,TRBJ1-2,TGTGCCAGCAGCGGCCGACAGGGCCTTTATGGCTACACCTTC,CASSGRQGLYGYTF
NA,NA,TRBV10-1,TRBJ1-1,TGCGCCAGCAGTGAGTCGCCAGGACCGGACACTGAAGCTTTCTTT,CASSESPGPDTEAFF
NA,NA,TRBV21-1,TRBJ1-1,TGTGCCGGCGATAGGGGGGACAGGGGGCGCGGTAAACCTAAGGACACTGAAGCTTTCTTT,CAGDRGDRGRGKPKDTEAFF
NA,TRBD2,TRBV9,TRBJ2-1,TGTGCCAGCAGCCCCCGACCTCTGACTAGCGGGGCCGAGGAGCAGTTCTTC,CASSPRPLTSGAEEQFF
once,TRBD1,TRBV28,TRBJ1-1,TGTGCCAGCATAGGGACAGGCACGAAAGCTTTCTTT,CASIGTGTKAFF
NA,TRBD1,TRBV6-4,TRBJ2-1,TGTGCCAGCGGGACAGAGGCTGGCAATGAGCAGTTCTTC,CASGTEAGNEQFF
NA,TRBD1,TRBV9,TRBJ2-7,TGTGCCAGCAGCGTCACCGGGACAGCTGGCTACGAGCAGTACTTC,CASSVTGTAGYEQYF
NA,TRBD2,TRBV29-1,TRBJ2-1,TGCAGCGCCCGCCCCGGACTAGCGGGAGGCGGTGAGCAGTTCTTC,CSARPGLAGGGEQFF
NA,NA,TRBV7-9,TRBJ2-3,TGTGCCAGCAGGGCTGGGGATACGCAGTATTTT,CASRAGDTQYF
NA,NA,TRBV19,TRBJ2-1,TGTGCCAGTAGTATTTCGTCCAGGGGTCGGAATGAGCAGTTCTTC,CASSISSRGRNEQFF
NA,TRBD2,TRBV19,TRBJ2-7,TGTGCCAGTAGTACCCCTAGCGGGCGCTCCTACGAGCAGTACTTC,CASSTPSGRSYEQYF
NA,TRBD2,TRBV14,TRBJ2-7,TGTGCCAGCAGCCCAATGACTAGCGGGAGGGTTAACGAGCAGTACTTC,CASSPMTSGRVNEQYF
once,TRBD2,TRBV7-2,TRBJ2-5,TGTGCCAGCAGCTTAGGGCTAGCGGGAGGGTTAGAGACCCAGTACTTC,CASSLGLAGGLETQYF
NA,NA,TRBV29-1,TRBJ2-3,TGCAGCGCCGGGGCCACGGAAACGCAGTATTTT,CSAGATETQYF
NA,NA,TRBV19,TRBJ1-5,TGTGCCAGTAGCCGGGTCAATCAGCCCCAGCATTTT,CASSRVNQPQHF
NA,TRBD1,TRBV5-1,TRBJ2-3,TGCGCCAGCAGCTCCGGGGACAGACTCAGATCTGATACGCAGTATTTT,CASSSGDRLRSDTQYF
NA,TRBD1,TRBV7-9,TRBJ1-5,TGTGCCAGCAGCTCAGGGGGCGCCGGTCAGCCCCAGCATTTT,CASSSGGAGQPQHF
NA,NA,TRBV20-1,TRBJ1-2,TGCAGTGCCAAGTTTAACTATGGCTACACCTTC,CSAKFNYGYTF
once,NA,TRBV27,TRBJ2-2,TGTGCCAGCAGCCACGCAGGGGGGCGCGGCACCGGGGAGCTGTTTTTT,CASSHAGGRGTGELFF
NA,TRBD2,TRBV4-1,TRBJ2-4,TGCGCCAGCAGCCAAGGACGCCCAGCGGGAGTTGTCAAAAACATTCAGTACTTC,CASSQGRPAGVVKNIQYF
NA,TRBD1,TRBV5-6,TRBJ1-1,TGTGCCAGCACCGTAGACAGGGGTCTTACCCGGAACACTGAAGCTTTCTTT,CASTVDRGLTRNTEAFF
NA,NA,TRBV7-3,TRBJ2-1,TGTGCCAGCAGCCTTAGACATCCGGGGGCGAGAAGCTCCTACAATGAGCAGTTCTTC,CASSLRHPGARSSYNEQFF
NA,TRBD2,TRBV4-1,TRBJ2-1,TGCGCCAGCAGTCGGACTAGCGCACATGAGCAGTTCTTC,CASSRTSAHEQFF
once,TRBD1,TRBV7-2,TRBJ2-6,TGTGCCAGCAGCCTCTGGACAGGGAAGGGCCCTGGGGCCAACGTCCTGACTTTC,CASSLWTGKGPGANVLTF
once,NA,TRBV11-2,TRBJ1-5,TGTGCCAGCAGCCCTTTCTTCGACGGGAGCAATCAGCCCCAGCATTTT,CASSPFFDGSNQPQHF
NA,NA,TRBV18,TRBJ2-6,TGTGCCAGCTCACCTCAGGGTTACGGCTCTGGGGCCAACGTCCTGACTTTC,CASSPQGYGSGANVLTF
NA,NA,TRBV6-5,TRBJ2-5,TGTGCCAGTCAAACGCCAGGCGGGGAGACCCAGTACTTC,CASQTPGGETQYF
NA,TRBD2,TRBV7-8,TRBJ2-3,TGTGCCAGCAGCTTACCCCGGACTAGCGGGACCTCAGATACGCAGTATTTT,CASSLPRTSGTSDTQYF
once,NA,TRBV2,TRBJ1-2,TGTGCCAGCGGCCGCCTTGGCGGGAACTATGGCTACACCTTC,CASGRLGGNYGYTF
NA,NA,TRBV28,TRBJ2-3,TGTGCCAGCAGGTCGTCGAGCACAGATACGCAGTATTTT,CASRSSSTDTQYF
NA,TRBD1,TRBV18,TRBJ1-2,TGTGCCAGCTCACCGACAGGGTTTGACTATGGCTACACCTTC,CASSPTGFDYGYTF
few,NA,TRBV10-3,TRBJ1-1,TGTGCCAGCGGGACACCGAACACTGAAGCTTTCTTT,CASGTPNTEAFF
NA,NA,TRBV5-5,TRBJ1-1,TGTGCCAGCAGCTTAACAGGGACTCCACTGAACACTGAAGCTTTCTTT,CASSLTGTPLNTEAFF
NA,NA,TRBV2,TRBJ2-3,TGTGCCAGCAGGCAGACAACTGCGTATACGCAGTATTTT,CASRQTTAYTQYF
NA,NA,TRBV19,TRBJ1-1,TGTGCCAGTAGTACACCCTCGACGGCTTTCTTT,CASSTPSTAFF
NA,TRBD1,TRBV27,TRBJ1-5,TGTGCCAGCAGTTCCCTTACCAAGGGGGCGGGTCAGCCCCAGCATTTT,CASSSLTKGAGQPQHF
once,TRBD1,TRBV28,TRBJ2-7,TGTGCCAGCAGTTTAGGGGGGACAGGGGGATTCCACGAGCAGTACTTC,CASSLGGTGGFHEQYF
NA,NA,TRBV27,TRBJ2-5,TGTGCCAGCAGAGCCCCGGCCGCTGGCGAGACCCAGTACTTC,CASRAPAAGETQYF
NA,NA,TRBV7-2,TRBJ2-3,TGTGCCAGCAGCAAACAGGGGGGGGGCACAGATACGCAGTATTTT,CASSKQGGGTDTQYF
once,NA,TRBV18,TRBJ1-1,TGTGCCAGCTCACCATTCACTCTAAATCTAATGAACACTGAAGCTTTCTTT,CASSPFTLNLMNTEAFF